This T cell receptor beta chain is drawn from a study of T cell repertoires in cytomegalovirus infection. Study at large: Through public TCR beta signatures, both CMV infection and matching HLA type were indicated. General study findings and limits: The response measured ex vivo was dominated by TCR beta clonotypes (HLA-C-restricted and CMV-specific). The cumulative frequency of public TCR beta families identified carriers of CMV plus the relevant HLA.

The CDR3 runs 16 residues. V was pared by 5 bases and J by 7 bases, with 9 bases of the junction left unmatched. This clonotype was seen only a few times. Its target is not known. TCRdb processed the reads anew with MiXCR; each CDR3 protein has one entry. The sample has around 530,000 distinct CDR3 sequences; less than 30% are singletons. V usage is TRBV12-3 or TRBV12-4 and J usage is TRBJ1-5; 12 bases align to TRBD1. The receptor was isolated from a human donor in good health (CMV status not recorded). Some clones in this sample may be carry-over from other donors' samples. Sequenced sample: PBMCs. CDR3 residues: CASSPPGQGARQPQHF. The DNA for the CDR3 is TGTGCCAGCAGTCCGCCGGGACAGGGGGCCAGGCAGCCCCAGCATTTT.